This TCR beta chain was obtained from a study of cytomegalovirus exposure and HLA in healthy donors (dated by TCRdb to between 2016 and 2019). Turning to the overall study: In an earlier analysis of some 610 of the donors, less than 350 Gb of sequence data and roughly 100 million unique TCR beta sequences from about 190 million T cells were reported. The study aimed to test whether cataloging public T cell receptors could reveal signatures of past pathogen exposure. In a later genetic analysis, genome-wide SNP genotypes for about 55% of the roughly 700 donors were used, and that subset was treated as a discovery cohort. The genetic ancestry cluster associated with self-reported Caucasian donors included 81% of the approximately 410 genotyped donors. Donor age, sex, ethnicity and CMV serostatus were compiled together with the repertoire data. Every repertoire in the discovery cohort had been generated on one and the same sequencing platform. In addition to the first cohort of approximately 650 subjects, a separate validation cohort of 120 different subjects was used. In the later analysis, no new phenotypic data were used to find candidate immune exposures; instead, reliance was placed on TCR beta sequences and their occurrence across donors. HLA typing included class I and class II loci at four-digit resolution. Four or five DR-DQ haplotypes were handled as single units for association and clustering because linkage in the cohort was strong. An earlier analysis of about 620 of the donors applied high-throughput TCR beta sequencing to assess whether each TCR beta V gene segment acted as functional or pseudogenic. Among about 390 genotyped donors of the cohort, an average of about 240,000 unique TCR beta nucleotide sequences were sequenced per donor, roughly 18% of them non-productive. The study profiled the T cell repertoires of under 700 subjects by immunosequencing and related them to cytomegalovirus serostatus. The number of donors typed differed by locus, with about 629-640 for A, B, C, DRB1 and DQB1, roughly 520 for DQA1, 600 to 610 for DPA1, and approximately 470 for DPB1. To predict cytomegalovirus infection status, the study brought together high-throughput TCR immunosequencing, statistical association of individual TCRs with disease status, and machine learning. In a later analysis, previously published TCR beta repertoires from some 640 donors were re-analyzed and high-resolution HLA genotyping was added so that TCR occurrence patterns could be studied. An early release that covered more than 550 HLA-typed donors contained about 300 gigabases of sequencing data and tens of millions of unique TCR sequences.

The protocol used for the library was the immunoSEQ multiplex PCR assay. A mixture of 60 forward primers for TCR Vbeta segments and 13 reverse primers for TCR Jbeta segments was used in the multiplex PCR. The CDR3 region of rearranged TCR beta genes was amplified from genomic DNA by a multiplex PCR assay. The amplified TCR beta libraries were sequenced on the Illumina HiSeq System as 87-base-pair reads. Under the source paper's analysis protocol: A later analysis tallied tens of millions of unique TCR beta chains across the 640 or so repertoires, and approximately 12 million of those chains were shared by two or more donors. Raw reads were error-corrected and collapsed into unique sequences with a nearest-neighbor algorithm that merged closely related sequences to remove PCR and sequencing errors. To assign V, D and J gene segments, CDR3 sequences were aligned to IMGT reference sequences. Each retained sequence needed at least a six-nucleotide match to both a V gene segment and a J gene segment. A rearrangement was called productive if the CDR3 had no stop codons and remained in frame with V and J, and every other rearrangement was called non-productive. CDR3 was defined by IMGT convention, running from the second conserved V-encoded cysteine to the conserved J-encoded phenylalanine. Sequences without an unambiguous match to a single V gene segment were excluded from the earlier analysis of about 600 of the donors. In an earlier analysis of several hundred of the donors, V segments were called functional above 56.7% productive rearrangements and were called segregating when the between-donor standard deviation exceeded 5%. A statistical classification framework was developed to diagnose cytomegalovirus status using the catalog of TCR beta chain sequences. V and J gene assignment, in a later analysis, came from comparing TCR nucleotide sequences with IMGT/GENE-DB human TR gene sequences. The TCRdist pipeline was used in a later analysis to assign CDR3 sequences and most-parsimonious VDJ recombination scenarios. In a later analysis, each TCR beta chain was defined by its CDR3 amino acid sequence together with its V-gene family, and reads without a unique V-gene family were excluded. In a later analysis, a few hundred highly shared, low-generation-probability nucleotide sequences were removed to address suspected cross-contamination and a sequencing artifact. In a later analysis, a clonal expansion index for each public chain was calculated from normalized within-repertoire ranks of inferred template counts. A later analysis computed generation probabilities with a VDJ recombination model fitted to out-of-frame rearrangements, and checked the results against IGoR. Hypergeometric tests were used in a later analysis to score TCR-TCR, TCR-HLA and TCR-CMV co-occurrence, with a repertoire-size bias correction applied to the TCR pairs. False discovery rates were estimated in a later analysis by permuting HLA or CMV assignments 20 times. In a later analysis, co-occurring TCRs were grouped with DBSCAN, and TCRdist sequence similarity was added when clustering was performed within HLA-allele-positive subsets. For co-occurrence clustering, repertoires with fewer than 30,000 or more than 120,000 public chains were excluded, along with roughly five repertoires with anomalous nucleotide sharing. Here the immuneACCESS table is served through TCRdb, limited to in-frame sequences with V and J called. Missing clones are a known gap in these copies; in checked studies unresolved V genes cover under half, and the rest lacks a known reason. That table supplies the V and J calls and clone size; D and trimming were determined from the DNA. This sample holds roughly 100,000 clones; 76% were observed only once. Together, the top ten hold approximately 8.2% of the sample.

The cohort consisted of 600 to 750 healthy bone marrow donors. All cohort members were sampled while nominally healthy, although unrecorded immune exposures were likely present. The donor tested CMV seropositive, placing the donor among the 289 seropositive members of the cohort. A peripheral blood sample was provided by each donor, and peripheral blood mononuclear cells were used for TCR beta sequencing. Genomic DNA was extracted from the blood cell samples with the Qiagen DNeasy Blood Extraction Kit. Reading from cysteine to phenylalanine, the CDR3 counts 15 amino acids. The entry retains the CDR3 DNA only, 45 bases that are in frame from base 1. V is clipped by 7 bases and J by 8 bases, and the sequence between their germline boundaries is 20 bases long. The germline V gene (reference sequence) specifies SEHNR as CDR1 and FQNEAQ as CDR2. Points on this clone: Its antigen remains unidentified. No per-base quality is available; no much larger clone lies one base away.

General study outcomes and caveats: Specific HLA alleles were associated with 15,000 to 20,000 TCR beta sequences at a false discovery rate of 0.05 in a later analysis. A total of fewer than 200 TCR beta chains were listed by the study as associated with cytomegalovirus. Only TCR beta chains were sequenced in this cohort, and the absence of alpha or paired-chain data limited detectable features. CMV serostatus was the only immune exposure information available for the cohort. The presence/absence analyses assumed that sequencing depth was roughly uniform across donors, and that assumption may not be true. A cluster of highly shared sequence variants was judged likely to represent a technical artifact of the sequencing pipeline. In a later analysis, HLA-associated TCR beta chains showed more clonal expansion and lower generation probabilities than non-associated chains that were equally common. According to the authors, the approach could potentially be generalized to other disease states and immunological phenotypes. According to a later genetic analysis, donors in an Asian-associated ancestry cluster had fewer N-insertions in productive TCRs than the approximately 650-donor mean. Across donors, most TCR sequences were observed very rarely, whereas some public TCRs were present in many individuals. The earlier analysis of about 600 of the donors excluded seventeen rarely observed V segments, including chromosome 9 orphons, because counts were too low. An earlier analysis of 587 of the donors showed that most TCR beta V segments appeared in productive rearrangements either about 87% or about 30% of the time, which broadly matched IMGT annotations. Some IMGT-functional V segments, including TRBV6-2 and TRBV6-3, could not be told apart with the 87-base-pair reads, so those segments were excluded. Most CMV-associated TCR beta chains appeared to be HLA-restricted in a later analysis, and the HLA associations seemed to be driven largely by CMV exposure. Because HLA typing was unavailable for some donors at each locus, only the typed subset was used in association tests. In vitro tests confirmed that a few of the cytomegalovirus-associated TCR beta chains recognize cytomegalovirus antigens. A later analysis reported that several top co-occurrence clusters appeared linked to parvovirus B19, influenza, CMV and Epstein-Barr virus. Correlated functional status among segregating V segments might be attributable to linkage disequilibrium, but an unknown experimental factor could not be ruled out. Strong co-occurrence of HLA alleles, especially DR and DQ, made assigning TCR associations to individual alleles difficult. The classifier was reported to diagnose cytomegalovirus status with high specificity and sensitivity in both the original cohort and the validation cohort. According to a later analysis, TCR association rates differed among HLA loci, with DRB1 alleles showing the most associated TCRs and HLA-C alleles showing the fewest. V-gene and J-gene trimming of TCR beta chains was associated with a missense DCLRE1C variant in a later genetic analysis, and the association was replicated in an independent cohort. A further reported finding was that TCR beta sequences accurately predicted the HLA-A and HLA-B alleles for most subjects in the first cohort.

The sequence links TRBV7-9 to TRBJ2-2, with a tentative D gene TRBD2 over 6 matching bases. This TCR was sampled from a man aged 35 to 55 in good health and CMV-seropositive. Sequencing input: PBMCs. The nucleotides are TGTGCCAGCACCAACTCCATCGGGGGAGTGGGGGAGCTGTTTTTT. Its translation reads: CASTNSIGGVGELFF.